The 30 T cell receptor beta chains listed next were all sequenced from one sample in a study of OX40 agonist ivuxolimab in advanced cancers. Assay used: immunoSEQ multiplex PCR; TCRdb lists only in-frame clones, some missing. This table holds about 77,000 clones, about 83% found once. This specimen was CD4+ or CD8+ T cells sorted from blood, taken in a trial of the OX40 agonist ivuxolimab. These receptors were collected from an adult with an advanced solid tumor such as melanoma, head and neck, liver or kidney cancer.

The J gene is TRBJ2-3, the V gene TRBV6-6, with D hard to call. Germline V CDR1 and CDR2: MNHNY, SVGAGI (reference sequence). This CDR3 is built from 13 residues. V was cut by 2 bases and J by 4 bases, with 7 bases left in between. The CDR3 region has the DNA TGTGCCAGCAGTTACAGGGTCCCAGATACGCAGTATTTT. This codes for CASSYRVPDTQYF.

This clone occurred once. Germline is not matched at one junction end, which may reflect a read error. The V and J genes are TRBV20-1 and TRBJ1-1, with 7 bases aligning to TRBD1. This CDR3 comprises 11 residues. The germline gives CDR1 DFQATT, CDR2 SNEGSKA (reference sequence). CDR3 protein: CSARDRAEAFF. The CDR3 nucleotides are TGCAGTGCCAGAGACAGGGCTGAAGCTTTCTTT.

A few counts support this clone. The V call is TRBV7-9, the J call TRBJ1-2; TRBD1 matches at 9 bases. Germline trimming cut 4 bases from V and 7 bases from J; bases unmatched to any gene: 4. The V gene's germline CDR1 is SEHNR and CDR2 FQNEAQ (reference sequence). This CDR3 contains 13 residues. The CDR3 DNA reads as TGTGCCAGCAGCTCCGGACAGGGGTTTGGCTACACCTTC. Its protein product is CASSSGQGFGYTF.

This sequence joins TRBV30 and TRBJ2-7; D is ambiguous. Germline V gene data show CDR1 as GTSNPN and CDR2 as SVGIG (reference sequence). V was trimmed by 0 bases and J by 4 bases, leaving 16 bases between them. The CDR3 has 15 residues. The DNA for the CDR3 is TGTGCCTGGAGTGTACTGGGCCGGAAGGAGTACGAGCAGTACTTC. Translation gives CAWSVLGRKEYEQYF.

The chain carries TRBV6-5 and TRBJ2-2, with 7 bases fitting TRBD1. The CDR3 spans 16 residues. Germline V lookup: CDR1 MNHEY, CDR2 SVGAGI. Losses at the gene ends were 0 bases for V and 5 bases for J; bases not matched to a gene: 6. CDR3 coding DNA: TGTGCCAGCAGTTACTCAGGGGGCGAGGGAACCGGGGAGCTGTTTTTT. Translated: CASSYSGGEGTGELFF.

The gene calls are TRBV7-3 and TRBJ2-1; D uncertain. Per the germline V gene, CDR1 is SGHTA and CDR2 is FQGTGA. With 2 bases removed from V and 6 bases from J, the gap between germline ends came to 11 bases. The CDR3 contains 14 residues. The chain's CDR3 is CASSLPPPSNEQFF. As DNA, the CDR3 is TGTGCCAGCAGCTTACCCCCGCCTTCCAATGAGCAGTTCTTC.

The gene calls are TRBV19 and TRBJ2-7; D perhaps matches TRBD1 (5 bases). Trimming cost V 5 bases and J 3 bases, with 11 bases left between them. CDR3 length equals 13 residues. Germline loops: CDR1 LNHDA, CDR2 SQIVND (reference sequence). CDR3 sequence reads: CASSGPGYYEQYF. CDR3 coding DNA: TGTGCCAGTAGTGGGCCAGGGTACTACGAGCAGTACTTC.

This clone was detected a few times. V is TRBV11-2 and J is TRBJ2-7, with 7 bases aligning to TRBD1. Trimming cost V 3 bases and J 0 bases; bases outside gene matches: 8. The V gene's germline CDR1 is SGHAT and CDR2 FQNNGV. CDR3 length: 16 amino acids. DNA for the CDR3: TGTGCCAGCAGCTTCCACAGGGGTCGTAGCTCCTACGAGCAGTACTTC. Translated, it gives CASSFHRGRSSYEQYF.

The V call is TRBV28, the J call TRBJ2-7; possible D gene TRBD1, 7 bases. The germline V gene has CDR1 MDHEN and CDR2 SYDVKM. This CDR3 has 13 residues. Trimming removed 5 bases from V and 3 bases from J, with 11 bases in between. The CDR3 DNA reads TGTGCCAGCAGTGGCGGGACAGTCTACGAGCAGTACTTC. It is translated as CASSGGTVYEQYF. The full variable domain, completed using reference TRBV28 and TRBJ2-7, is DVKVTQSSRYLVKRTGEKVFLECVQDMDHENMFWYRQDPGLGLRLIYFSYDVKMKEKGDIPEGYSVSREKKERFSLILESASTNQTSMYLCASSGGTVYEQYFGPGTRLTVT.

This clone was found once. V usage is TRBV19 and J usage is TRBJ2-4; maybe TRBD1 (5 bases). Germline-derived CDR1 and CDR2 are LNHDA and SQIVND (reference sequence). The CDR3 has 15 residues. V gave up 6 bases and J gave up 3 bases, with 15 bases separating them. The CDR3 protein is CASSNQGLVKNIQYF. CDR3 sequence (DNA): TGTGCCAGTAGCAATCAGGGATTAGTCAAAAACATTCAGTACTTC.

This clone was detected a few times. This sequence joins TRBV2 and TRBJ2-7, with 8 nucleotides matching TRBD1. After removal of 7 bases from V and 5 bases from J, the junction contained 7 bases not matched to a gene. CDR3 length: 13 amino acids. Germline V gene sequence: CDR1 SNHLY, CDR2 FYNNEI. CDR3 protein: CASNGQGLHEQYF. The CDR3 region has the DNA TGTGCCAGCAACGGACAGGGATTACACGAGCAGTACTTC.

This chain uses TRBV7-9 with TRBJ2-1, with D possibly matching TRBD1 (5 bases). Between the trimmed V and J ends, which lost 7 bases and 2 bases, there was a span of 12 bases. The CDR3 length is 14 residues. Germline V CDR1 and CDR2: SEHNR, FQNEAQ (reference sequence). CDR3 in amino acids: CASTKTGPYNEQFF. CDR3 coding DNA: TGTGCCAGCACCAAAACAGGACCCTACAATGAGCAGTTCTTC.

This clone came up a few times. V and J are TRBV10-1 and TRBJ1-5, with D possibly TRBD1 on 6 matching bases. CDR3 size: 14 residues. Germline V gene sequence: CDR1 WNHNN, CDR2 SYGVQD (reference sequence). The V end lost 5 bases, the J end lost 7 bases, and 15 bases lay between the germline ends. The CDR3 DNA reads as TGCGCCAGCAGTCAACAGGGAAAAGAGCAGCCCCAGCATTTT. Amino acid sequence: CASSQQGKEQPQHF.

Written as DNA, the CDR3 is TGTGCCAGCAGCTCAGGGGGGGGCTACACCTTC. This codes for CASSSGGGYTF. V is TRBV6-5 and J is TRBJ1-2; 7 bases match TRBD1. V was pared by 6 bases and J by 8 bases, with 3 bases of the junction left unmatched. This CDR3 comprises 11 residues. CDR1 is MNHEY, CDR2 SVGAGI, per germline.

J is TRBJ1-1 and V is TRBV11-3, with TRBD1 as a possible D gene (5 bases). Germline V lookup: CDR1 SGHNT, CDR2 YENEEA. There are 14 residues in the CDR3. V was shortened by 1 base and J by 5 bases, with 11 bases between the two germline ends. The CDR3 nucleotides are TGTGCCAGCAGCTTAGGAGGGGCGAAAACTGAAGCTTTCTTT. This gives the protein CASSLGGAKTEAFF.

The rearrangement joins TRBV14 to TRBJ2-3, with 10 bases fitting TRBD2. CDR3 length equals 15 residues. Germline V gene lookup returns CDR1 SGHDN and CDR2 FVKESK. The ends lost 4 bases at V and 7 bases at J; junction bases unmatched: 8. DNA of the CDR3: TGTGCCAGCAGCCTCGACCTAGCGGGAGAAAATACGCAGTATTTT. This gives the protein CASSLDLAGENTQYF.

The sample holds a few counts of this clone. The V gene is TRBV19, the J gene TRBJ1-5; D remains unclear. From germline, CDR1 is LNHDA and CDR2 SQIVND (reference sequence). This CDR3 comprises 15 residues. V was shortened by 3 bases and J by 0 bases, with 9 bases between the two germline ends. The CDR3 loop reads CASSIMGYSNQPQHF. The DNA of the CDR3 is TGTGCCAGTAGTATTATGGGTTATAGCAATCAGCCCCAGCATTTT.

The chain recombines TRBV2 with TRBJ2-3, with 8 bases aligning to TRBD2. Trimming removed 10 bases from V and 2 bases from J; junction bases left unmatched: 11. Germline assignment: CDR1 SNHLY and CDR2 FYNNEI. CDR3 length: 15 amino acids. For the CDR3, the DNA is TGTGCCATCGCCGCGGGTAGCGGGATCACAGATACGCAGTATTTT. Its protein product is CAIAAGSGITDTQYF. Looking up the rest from reference TRBV2 and TRBJ2-3 gives the full variable domain: EPEVTQTPSHQVTQMGQEVILRCVPISNHLYFYWYRQILGQKVEFLVSFYNNEISEKSEIFDDQFSVERPDGSNFTLKIRSTKLEDSAMYFCAIAAGSGITDTQYFGPGTRLTVL.

This chain links TRBV7-9 with TRBJ2-3; perhaps D is TRBD1 or TRBD2 (6 bases each). The CDR3 consists of 17 residues. Deletions cut 5 bases from V and 3 bases from J, with 21 bases between. The germline V gene has CDR1 SEHNR and CDR2 FQNEAQ (reference sequence). The DNA of the CDR3 is TGTGCCAGCAGCCTGGGGGCTCTAGCCGGAGGGACAGATACGCAGTATTTT. Its translation is CASSLGALAGGTDTQYF.

The chain is built from TRBV27 and TRBJ1-2; no firm D call. The CDR3 is 14 amino acids. V gave up 3 bases and J gave up 8 bases, with 16 bases separating them. Germline V gives CDR1 MNHEY, CDR2 SMNVEV (reference sequence). This CDR3 reads CASSFRIGLDGYTF. In nucleotides, the CDR3 is TGTGCCAGCAGTTTCCGCATTGGGCTAGACGGCTACACCTTC.

V and J are TRBV15 and TRBJ2-5, with TRBD2 as a possible D gene (5 bases). V lost 8 bases and J lost 0, with 16 bases in between. The CDR3 has 15 residues. Looked up from germline, CDR1 is LNHNV and CDR2 is YYDKDF (reference sequence). The CDR3 spells CATVGQGGNQETQYF. The CDR3 DNA sequence: TGTGCCACCGTGGGTCAAGGAGGAAACCAAGAGACCCAGTACTTC. The entire variable domain, with the rest obtained from reference TRBV15 and TRBJ2-5, is as follows: DAMVIQNPRYQVTQFGKPVTLSCSQTLNHNVMYWYQQKSSQAPKLLFHYYDKDFNNEADTPDNFQSRRPNTSFCFLDIRSPGLGDTAMYLCATVGQGGNQETQYFGPGTRLLVL.

The gene calls are TRBV5-1 and TRBJ2-3; TRBD1 aligns across 9 bases. Germline trimming cut 4 bases from V and 3 bases from J; bases unmatched to any gene: 6. CDR3 length: 15 residues. Germline CDR1 SGHRS, CDR2 YFSETQ. The CDR3, as DNA: TGCGCCAGCAGCCCCGGACAGGGGTGGACAGATACGCAGTATTTT. The encoded protein is CASSPGQGWTDTQYF.

The chain couples TRBV7-8 to TRBJ1-6; D not certain. The length of the CDR3 is 13 residues. V lost 5 bases, J lost 7 bases, and 9 bases lay in between. The V gene's germline CDR1 is SGHVS and CDR2 FQNEAQ. The CDR3 region has the DNA TGTGCCAGCAGCGCTTACTGGAATTCACCCCTCCACTTT. It codes for CASSAYWNSPLHF.

This rearrangement joins TRBV7-2 to TRBJ2-7, with D maybe TRBD1 (6 bases). The CDR3 spans 15 residues. Trimming shortened V by 2 bases and J by 3 bases, and 14 bases separated the two germline ends. Germline V lookup: CDR1 SGHTA, CDR2 FQGNSA. CDR3 loop: CASSLSLGAGYEQYF. The CDR3 bases are TGTGCCAGCAGCTTAAGTCTGGGGGCAGGCTACGAGCAGTACTTC. The full variable domain, rest sourced from reference TRBV7-2 and TRBJ2-7, is GAGVSQSPSNKVTEKGKDVELRCDPISGHTALYWYRQSLGQGLEFLIYFQGNSAPDKSGLPSDRFSAERTGGSVSTLTIQRTQQEDSAVYLCASSLSLGAGYEQYFGPGTRLTVT.

The chain is built from TRBV19 and TRBJ1-2; D remains ambiguous. Trimming pared 4 bases from V and 0 bases from J, leaving 12 bases between. The CDR3 is made up of 15 amino acids. Germline CDR1 LNHDA, CDR2 SQIVND (reference sequence). CDR3 coding DNA: TGTGCCAGTAGTACCGGAAAGATAGCTAACTATGGCTACACCTTC. Encoded protein: CASSTGKIANYGYTF.

Notes on this clone: One junction end does not reproduce the germline sequence, and a read error may be involved. This chain connects TRBV5-1 to TRBJ1-2; no definite D call. CDR1 and CDR2 from the germline V gene are SGHRS and YFSETQ. The CDR3 extends over 15 amino acids. DNA of the CDR3: TGCGCCAGCAGCTCGGGTGGGCAGGAGGGTCCGCTTACGAATTTC. This translates into CASSSGGQEGPLTNF.

The chain combines TRBV28 with TRBJ2-5; possible D gene TRBD2, 7 bases. CDR1 is MDHEN and CDR2 is SYDVKM in the germline V gene. V dropped 7 bases and J dropped 4 bases, with 19 bases sitting between them. This CDR3 comprises 15 residues. The CDR3 DNA is TGTGCCAGCACCTCTTTGGGGGGGCAGGGAGAGACCCAGTACTTC. Translated: CASTSLGGQGETQYF.

This clone appeared once. The rearrangement uses TRBV11-1 and TRBJ2-7; 15 nucleotides line up with TRBD2. Per germline, CDR1 SGHAT and CDR2 FQDESV (reference sequence). The ends lost 5 bases at V and 4 bases at J; junction bases unmatched: 9. The CDR3 extends over 17 amino acids. CDR3 sequence (DNA): TGTGCCAGCAGCACCCGGACTAGCGGGAGGGCCCCGTACGAGCAGTACTTC. Translation: CASSTRTSGRAPYEQYF.

This rearrangement joins TRBV4-1 to TRBJ1-6; D is undetermined. The germline V gene encodes CDR1 MGHRA and CDR2 YSYEKL. The CDR3 covers 16 residues. Trimming stripped 0 bases from V and 7 bases from J, with 13 bases between. The CDR3 region has the DNA TGCGCCAGCAGCCAAGATCGGTGGGAACCCAATTCACCCCTCCACTTT. As protein: CASSQDRWEPNSPLHF.

This chain joins TRBV14 and TRBJ2-2; D ambiguous. The V end lost 5 bases, the J end lost 6 bases, and 16 bases lay between the germline ends. This CDR3 is 15 amino acids long. CDR1 is SGHDN, CDR2 FVKESK, per germline. This CDR3 is CASSSRPTVAGELFF. DNA for the CDR3: TGTGCCAGCAGCTCCAGACCTACTGTAGCCGGGGAGCTGTTTTTT.